The 26 T cell receptor beta chains listed next were all sequenced from one sample in a study of T cell responses to AZD1222 COVID-19 vaccine. TCRdb's copy holds only in-frame clones and misses some; the assay was immunoSEQ multiplex PCR. The sample consists of 150,000 to 200,000 clones, 94% of them appearing once. The specimen comprised peripheral blood, sampled on day 0 of AZD1222 vaccination. These receptors came from an adult in good health.

This clone has a single count. The chain combines TRBV27 with TRBJ2-1; the D gene is possibly TRBD1 (6 bases). Trimming stripped 4 bases from V and 7 bases from J, with 14 bases between. Germline V lookup: CDR1 MNHEY, CDR2 SMNVEV (reference sequence). The CDR3 is 14 residues long. CDR3 protein: CASSSWTDRNEQFF. CDR3 DNA: TGTGCCAGCAGTTCCTGGACTGACAGGAATGAGCAGTTCTTC.

This clone was observed once. CDR3: CASSQGEKQHF. In DNA, the CDR3 is TGTGCCAGCAGCCAGGGCGAAAAGCAGCATTTT. The chain couples TRBV3-1 (or the pseudogene TRBV3-2) to TRBJ1-5; D is uncertain. The CDR3 is 11 amino acids. Germline CDR1 is LGHDT and CDR2 is YNNKEL (reference sequence). Trimming pared 3 bases from V and 13 bases from J, leaving 10 bases between.

The genes are TRBV3-1 (or the pseudogene TRBV3-2) and TRBJ1-2; D uncertain. The V end lost 1 base, the J end lost 3 bases, and 6 bases lay between the germline ends. CDR1 LGHDT and CDR2 YNNKEL come from the germline V gene (reference sequence). The CDR3 has 13 residues. CDR3 sequence (DNA): TGTGCCAGCAGCCAAGGCCAGGACTATGGCTACACCTTC. Its translation: CASSQGQDYGYTF.

The chain couples TRBV7-8 to TRBJ2-7, with no clear D. The CDR3 is 14 residues long. The V end lost 3 bases, the J end lost 2 bases, and 11 bases lay between the germline ends. Germline CDR1 and CDR2: SGHVS and FQNEAQ. CDR3: CASSFPEAAYEQYF. The CDR3 DNA reads as TGTGCCAGCAGCTTCCCAGAAGCTGCCTACGAGCAGTACTTC.

The chain has TRBV10-2 and TRBJ1-2; tentatively, D is TRBD1 (6 bases). Per the germline V gene, CDR1 is WSHSY and CDR2 is SAAADI. Trimming took off 2 bases at V and 2 bases at J, with 15 bases between the two ends. This CDR3 region has 16 residues. The CDR3 coding sequence is TGCGCCAGCAGTGAGCCCGCCGGGAGGGGGAACTATGGCTACACCTTC. Translated: CASSEPAGRGNYGYTF.

The gene calls are TRBV7-6 and TRBJ1-5; TRBD1 is a possible D gene (5 bases). V was trimmed by 1 base and J by 4 bases, leaving 17 bases between them. The germline V gene encodes CDR1 SGHVS and CDR2 FNYEAQ. This CDR3 spans 17 amino acids. CDR3 protein: CASSLEARGAGNQPQHF. The CDR3 region has the DNA TGTGCCAGCAGCTTAGAAGCCCGAGGGGCGGGAAATCAGCCCCAGCATTTT. The complete variable domain, with remaining parts taken from reference TRBV7-6 and TRBJ1-5, reads GAGVSQSPRYKVTKRGQDVALRCDPISGHVSLYWYRQALGQGPEFLTYFNYEAQQDKSGLPNDRFSAERPEGSISTLTIQRTEQRDSAMYRCASSLEARGAGNQPQHFGDGTRLSIL.

The chain has TRBV4-1 and TRBJ1-3; D gene uncertain. The CDR3 has 14 amino acids. CDR1 and CDR2 (germline): MGHRA, YSYEKL. Trimming shortened V by 3 bases and J by 7 bases, and 13 bases separated the two germline ends. The CDR3 loop reads CASSHPPRGNTIYF. CDR3 bases: TGCGCCAGCAGCCATCCCCCCAGAGGTAACACCATATATTTT.

This rearrangement joins TRBV28 to TRBJ1-3; the D gene is possibly TRBD1 (6 bases). The V end was cut by 7 bases, the J end by 7 bases, with 14 bases between. CDR3 length: 13 amino acids. Germline lookup yields CDR1 MDHEN and CDR2 SYDVKM. The CDR3 sequence: CASTPGARNTIYF. In DNA, the CDR3 is TGTGCCAGCACCCCAGGGGCCCGCAACACCATATATTTT.

This sequence joins TRBV27 and TRBJ1-1; D unclear. The ends were cut back, 2 bases at V and 4 bases at J, with 8 bases in the middle. The CDR3 length is 13 residues. CDR1 and CDR2 from the germline V gene are MNHEY and SMNVEV (reference sequence). CDR3 in DNA: TGTGCCAGCAGTTTAGCCCCCTCCACTGAAGCTTTCTTT. Protein sequence: CASSLAPSTEAFF.

The chain is built from TRBV2 and TRBJ2-3; TRBD1 aligns across 9 bases. Germline trimming cut 4 bases from V and 2 bases from J; bases unmatched to any gene: 4. This CDR3 has 15 amino acids. Germline CDR1 is SNHLY and CDR2 is FYNNEI. The DNA for the CDR3 is TGTGCCAGCAGTGGGACAGGGGCCTTCACAGATACGCAGTATTTT. It encodes CASSGTGAFTDTQYF.

The rearrangement uses TRBV7-6 and TRBJ2-5, with no clear D. V was trimmed by 6 bases and J by 7 bases, leaving 12 bases between them. In germline, CDR1 is SGHVS, CDR2 FNYEAQ. The CDR3 runs to 12 residues. DNA for the CDR3: TGTGCCAGCAGTCCCGGCGTTGGGACCCAGTACTTC. Its protein is CASSPGVGTQYF.

With regard to this clone: The same CDR3 arises from other DNA sequences in this sample as well. The chain uses TRBV3-1 (or the pseudogene TRBV3-2) and TRBJ1-2; unclear D gene. CDR3 length equals 11 residues. CDR1 and CDR2 from the germline V gene are LGHDT and YNNKEL (reference sequence). V dropped 1 base and J dropped 5 bases, with 2 bases sitting between them. The DNA of the CDR3 is TGTGCCAGCAGCCAAGGATATGGCTACACCTTC. The encoded protein is CASSQGYGYTF.

The rearrangement uses TRBV6-5 and TRBJ2-7; unclear D gene. Between the trimmed V and J ends, which lost 0 bases and 3 bases, there was a span of 6 bases. This CDR3 has 13 amino acids. Germline CDR1 and CDR2: MNHEY and SVGAGI. CDR3 bases: TGTGCCAGCAGTTACTCCCCAGACTACGAGCAGTACTTC. Translation: CASSYSPDYEQYF.

CDR3 bases: TGTGCCAGCAGTTTGCAGGGGACGAACACTGAAGCTTTCTTT. It yields the protein CASSLQGTNTEAFF. This rearrangement joins TRBV28 to TRBJ1-1, with D possibly matching TRBD1 (6 bases). V was trimmed by 3 bases and J by 1 base, leaving 9 bases between them. CDR3 length equals 14 residues. The germline gives CDR1 MDHEN, CDR2 SYDVKM. Supplemented by reference TRBV28 and TRBJ1-1, the full variable domain reads DVKVTQSSRYLVKRTGEKVFLECVQDMDHENMFWYRQDPGLGLRLIYFSYDVKMKEKGDIPEGYSVSREKKERFSLILESASTNQTSMYLCASSLQGTNTEAFFGQGTRLTVV.

The V call is TRBV5-1, the J call TRBJ2-1; maybe TRBD2 (5 bases). This CDR3 has 14 amino acids. Trimming took off 5 bases at V and 4 bases at J, with 13 bases between the two ends. CDR1 is SGHRS, CDR2 YFSETQ, per germline. The DNA for the CDR3 is TGCGCCAGCAGGTCCAGCGGCCCATACAATGAGCAGTTCTTC. This codes for CASRSSGPYNEQFF.

The CDR3 spells CASSEEVGTF. The CDR3 DNA is TGTGCCAGCAGTGAAGAGGTAGGCACCTTC. The chain has TRBV6-1 and TRBJ1-2, with unresolved D. The CDR3 has 10 amino acids. CDR1 MNHNS and CDR2 SASEGT come from the germline V gene. V was shortened by 1 base and J by 13 bases, with 7 bases between the two germline ends.

This chain uses TRBV6-1 with TRBJ1-2; no reliable D call. V was trimmed by 2 bases and J by 0 bases, leaving 4 bases between them. The CDR3 has 13 amino acids. Germline V gene data show CDR1 as MNHNS and CDR2 as SASEGT. The CDR3 coding sequence is TGTGCCAGCAGTGAACAGGCTAACTATGGCTACACCTTC. Translated: CASSEQANYGYTF.

The V call is TRBV6-1, the J call TRBJ2-2; D is ambiguous. Between the trimmed V and J ends, which lost 1 base and 8 bases, there was a span of 8 bases. The CDR3 totals 13 residues. Germline V gene sequence: CDR1 MNHNS, CDR2 SASEGT. CDR3 coding DNA: TGTGCCAGCAGTGAAGTGAATTTGGGGGAGCTGTTTTTT. Its translation: CASSEVNLGELFF.

The DNA for the CDR3 is TGTGCCTGTGATCCTAATTCACCCCTCCACTTT. Translated: CACDPNSPLHF. J is TRBJ1-6 and V is TRBV30; the D is unclear. The V gene's germline CDR1 is GTSNPN and CDR2 SVGIG (reference sequence). V dropped 6 bases and J dropped 6 bases, with 6 bases sitting between them. This CDR3 region has 11 residues.

A note on this clone: A junction boundary mismatches the germline segment, possibly from a read error. The genes are TRBV9 and TRBJ2-2, with D possibly matching TRBD2 (5 bases). CDR1 and CDR2 from the germline V gene are SGDLS and YYNGEE. This CDR3 has 14 amino acids. The CDR3 nucleotides are TGTGCCAGCAGGGTAGCGACGAACACCGGGGAGCTGTTTTTT. Protein sequence: CASRVATNTGELFF.

This clone was seen only once. V usage is TRBV5-4 and J usage is TRBJ2-1, with D tentatively TRBD2 (5 bases). V was clipped by 0 bases and J by 4 bases, with 11 bases between them. The germline CDR1 and CDR2 sequences are SGHNT and YYREEE (reference sequence). CDR3 length: 15 residues. The CDR3 bases are TGTGCCAGCAGCTTGGTAGCGACGCAGTACAATGAGCAGTTCTTC. Translating gives CASSLVATQYNEQFF. Together with reference TRBV5-4 and TRBJ2-1, the CDR3 gives the full variable domain: ETGVTQSPTHLIKTRGQQVTLRCSSQSGHNTVSWYQQALGQGPQFIFQYYREEENGRGNFPPRFSGLQFPNYSSELNVNALELDDSALYLCASSLVATQYNEQFFGPGTRLTVL.

J is TRBJ2-5 and V is TRBV20-1, with 9 bases fitting TRBD2. Per germline, CDR1 DFQATT and CDR2 SNEGSKA (reference sequence). Trimming cost V 3 bases and J 5 bases; bases outside gene matches: 16. This CDR3 comprises 17 residues. The CDR3 DNA sequence: TGCAGTGCTAGTCGTCCCGGGACTAGCCGCCCCAGGGAGACCCAGTACTTC. As protein: CSASRPGTSRPRETQYF.

As DNA, the CDR3 is TGTGCCAGTGGACGGATAAGTGTGGCCCAGCATTTT. This sequence encodes CASGRISVAQHF. The rearrangement joins TRBV19 to TRBJ1-5; D uncertain. V was shortened by 8 bases and J by 11 bases, with 16 bases between the two germline ends. In germline, CDR1 is LNHDA, CDR2 SQIVND (reference sequence). This CDR3 has 12 residues. The full variable domain, rest sourced from reference TRBV19 and TRBJ1-5, is DGGITQSPKYLFRKEGQNVTLSCEQNLNHDAMYWYRQDPGQGLRLIYYSQIVNDFQKGDIAEGYSVSREKKESFPLTVTSAQKNPTAFYLCASGRISVAQHFGDGTRLSIL.

The chain joins TRBV10-2 to TRBJ1-5, with D perhaps matching TRBD1 (5 bases). Germline loops: CDR1 WSHSY, CDR2 SAAADI. CDR3 size: 15 residues. The V gene lost 2 bases and the J gene lost 6 bases, with 14 bases spanning the gap. The CDR3 spells CASSEGGFGSQPQHF. Written as DNA, the CDR3 is TGCGCCAGCAGTGAGGGGGGGTTCGGCAGTCAGCCCCAGCATTTT.

The rearrangement uses TRBV11-2 and TRBJ1-4; D uncertain. The CDR3 runs to 17 residues. Germline assignment: CDR1 SGHAT and CDR2 FQNNGV. V was pared by 0 bases and J by 3 bases, with 14 bases between. The CDR3 nucleotides read TGTGCCAGCAGCTTAGATCCCTTTGACGGGGCTAATGAAAAACTGTTTTTT. Encoded protein: CASSLDPFDGANEKLFF.

The chain uses TRBV29-1 and TRBJ1-2; TRBD1 aligns across 7 bases. CDR1 is SQVTM and CDR2 is ANQGSEA in the germline V gene. J lost 0 bases, V lost 7 bases, and 11 bases had no gene match. The CDR3 has 15 residues. The CDR3 is CSAFFRQGANYGYTF. The CDR3 coding sequence is TGCAGCGCATTCTTCCGACAGGGAGCTAACTATGGCTACACCTTC.